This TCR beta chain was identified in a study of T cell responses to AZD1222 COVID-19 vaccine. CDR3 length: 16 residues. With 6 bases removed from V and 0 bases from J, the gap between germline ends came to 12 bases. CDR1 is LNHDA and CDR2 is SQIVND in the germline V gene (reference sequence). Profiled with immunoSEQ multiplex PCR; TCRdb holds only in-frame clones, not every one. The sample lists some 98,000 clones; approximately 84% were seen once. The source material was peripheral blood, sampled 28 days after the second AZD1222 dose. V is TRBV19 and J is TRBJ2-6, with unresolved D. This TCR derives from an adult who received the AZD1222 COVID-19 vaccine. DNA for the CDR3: TGTGCCAGTAGCATATCCGGCCTCTCTGGGGCCAACGTCCTGACTTTC. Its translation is CASSISGLSGANVLTF.